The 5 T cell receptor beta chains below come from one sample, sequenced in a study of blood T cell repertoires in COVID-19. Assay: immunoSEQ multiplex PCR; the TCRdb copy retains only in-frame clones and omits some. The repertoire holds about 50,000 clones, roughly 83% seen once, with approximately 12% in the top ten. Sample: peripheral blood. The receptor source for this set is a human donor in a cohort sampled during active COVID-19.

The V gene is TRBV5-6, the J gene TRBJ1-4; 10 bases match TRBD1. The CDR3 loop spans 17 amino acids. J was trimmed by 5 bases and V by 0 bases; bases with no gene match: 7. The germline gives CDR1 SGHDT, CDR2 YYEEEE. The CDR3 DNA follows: TGTGCCAGCAGCTTGGCGCAGACAGGGGGCTGGAATGAAAAACTGTTTTTT. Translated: CASSLAQTGGWNEKLFF. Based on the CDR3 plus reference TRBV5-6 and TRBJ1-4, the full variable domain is DAGVTQSPTHLIKTRGQQVTLRCSPKSGHDTVSWYQQALGQGPQFIFQYYEEEERQRGNFPDRFSGHQFPNYSSELNVNALLLGDSALYLCASSLAQTGGWNEKLFFGSGTQLSVL.

CDR3 in DNA: TGTGCCAGCAGTATAGGACAGGCTCAGCCCCAGCATTTT. It specifies CASSIGQAQPQHF. The V and J genes are TRBV12-3 or TRBV12-4 and TRBJ1-5; TRBD1 matches at 7 bases. The CDR3 extends over 13 amino acids. Trimming took 5 bases from V and 6 from J; bases not matched to a gene: 4.

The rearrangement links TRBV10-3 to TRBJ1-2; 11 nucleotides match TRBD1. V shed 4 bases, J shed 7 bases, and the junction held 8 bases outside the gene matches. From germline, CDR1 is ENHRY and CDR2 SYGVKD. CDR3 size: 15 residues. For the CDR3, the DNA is TGTGCCATCAGTGGGCGGACAGGGGGCGCATTTGGCTACACCTTC. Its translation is CAISGRTGGAFGYTF.

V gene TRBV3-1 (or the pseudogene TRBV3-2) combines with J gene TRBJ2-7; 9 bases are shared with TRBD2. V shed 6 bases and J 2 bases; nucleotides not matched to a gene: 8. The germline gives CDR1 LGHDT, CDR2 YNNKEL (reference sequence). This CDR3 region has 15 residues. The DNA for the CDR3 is TGTGCCAGCAGTCTTCTAGCGGGGATTACCTACGAGCAGTACTTC. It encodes CASSLLAGITYEQYF.

CDR3 in DNA: TGTGCCAGCAGCCCGAGGGGCGGGGCTCGCTTCTACGAGCAGTACTTC. This encodes CASSPRGGARFYEQYF. The chain uses TRBV21-1 and TRBJ2-7; the table's D call, TRBD2, has no DNA check behind it. TRBV21-1 is tagged as a pseudogene. The CDR3 consists of 16 residues.